This TCR beta chain was captured in a study of spatial heterogeneity in lung cancer. Across the whole study: Each distinct TCR and UMI combination averaged more than ten appearances in raw reads.

One entry per CDR3 protein results from TCRdb running MiXCR on the 5' RACE reads. The sample yields over 14,000 distinct CDR3 sequences, around 7.5% seen once. Germline CDR1 SGHRS, CDR2 YFSETQ. There are 13 residues in the CDR3. Trimming left V 6 bases short and J 5 bases short, with 11 bases between. Findings of the study overall: Mutation counts in tumors were tracked by counts of expanded intratumoral alpha and beta TCRs.

A note on this clonotype: As yet, its antigen is unknown.

Time point here: sample taken at primary tumor resection. The clonotype comes from a male donor with early-stage non-small cell lung cancer. This chain uses TRBV5-1 with TRBJ1-4; D unresolved. Sequenced material: lung tumor tissue, taken at surgery. CDR3 in amino acids: CASTFARNEKLFF. In DNA, the CDR3 is TGCGCCAGCACCTTTGCCCGAAATGAAAAACTGTTTTTT.